These 12 T cell receptor beta chains came from one sample sequenced in a study of blood T cell repertoires in COVID-19. Assay used: immunoSEQ multiplex PCR; TCRdb lists only in-frame clones, some missing. The sample gives 150,000 or so clones, about four fifths of which show up once; approximately 8.4% is in the top ten. The sample consisted of peripheral blood. The receptors stem from a human donor with acute or convalescent COVID-19. The donor label of this sample is uncertain.

The chain recombines TRBV24-1 with TRBJ1-2; D might be TRBD1 (6 bases). The germline V and J ends were trimmed by 0 bases and 5 bases, with 9 bases remaining between them. The CDR3 sequence is 14 residues long. Germline CDR1 reads KGHDR; CDR2 reads SFDVKD. CDR3 DNA: TGTGCCACCAGTGATTTGAGCAGGGGTTATGGCTACACCTTC. It codes for CATSDLSRGYGYTF.

This clone was observed many times. V gene TRBV5-1 combines with J gene TRBJ1-4; D is possibly TRBD1 (6 bases). Trimming cost V 2 bases and J 5 bases, with 13 bases left between them. Looked up from germline, CDR1 is SGHRS and CDR2 is YFSETQ. This CDR3 contains 15 residues. The CDR3 region is CASSFLQGQNEKLFF. CDR3 in DNA: TGCGCCAGCAGCTTCTTACAGGGCCAGAATGAAAAACTGTTTTTT.

The chain couples TRBV29-1 to TRBJ1-2, with 7 bases lining up with TRBD1. The CDR3 spans 13 residues. Germline trimming cut 4 bases from V and 3 bases from J; bases unmatched to any gene: 5. In germline, CDR1 is SQVTM, CDR2 ANQGSEA. CDR3 residues: CSVAVGGDYGYTF. In nucleotides, the CDR3 is TGCAGCGTTGCTGTAGGGGGCGACTATGGCTACACCTTC.

The J gene is TRBJ1-2, the V gene TRBV10-3; no definite D call. Germline loops: CDR1 ENHRY, CDR2 SYGVKD. Deletions cut 0 bases from V and 3 bases from J, with 5 bases between. This CDR3 is built from 13 residues. The CDR3 is CAISESSDYGYTF. Here the CDR3 DNA reads TGTGCCATCAGTGAGTCTAGCGACTATGGCTACACCTTC.

This chain uses TRBV5-6 with TRBJ2-3; D perhaps matches TRBD1 (5 bases). This CDR3 contains 13 residues. CDR1 is SGHDT, CDR2 YYEEEE, per germline. The V end was cut by 10 bases, the J end by 2 bases, with 14 bases between. CDR3 nucleotide sequence: TGTGCCGCGGCGGCAGGGAACACAGATACGCAGTATTTT. Residues: CAAAAGNTDTQYF. Variable domain in full (rest from reference TRBV5-6 and TRBJ2-3): DAGVTQSPTHLIKTRGQQVTLRCSPKSGHDTVSWYQQALGQGPQFIFQYYEEEERQRGNFPDRFSGHQFPNYSSELNVNALLLGDSALYLCAAAAGNTDTQYFGPGTRLTVL.

This chain uses TRBV18 with TRBJ1-6; TRBD1 matches at 7 bases. Per the germline V gene, CDR1 is KGHSH and CDR2 is LQKENI. V dropped 1 base and J dropped 5; count of bases not matched to a gene: 8. The CDR3 runs 17 residues. CDR3 nucleotide sequence: TGTGCCAGCTCACCACAGTCCGGGACAGTTAATAATTCACCCCTCCACTTT. As protein: CASSPQSGTVNNSPLHF.

The sample holds one count of this clone. V is TRBV5-1 and J is TRBJ1-5; D is undetermined. The CDR3 has 14 residues. The V and J ends lost 0 bases and 7 bases respectively, with 11 bases between them. Germline lookup yields CDR1 SGHRS and CDR2 YFSETQ. CDR3 residues: CASSLAGVGQPQHF. The DNA for the CDR3 is TGCGCCAGCAGCTTGGCCGGGGTAGGGCAGCCCCAGCATTTT.

This clone occurred once. The chain combines TRBV11-2 with TRBJ2-7; 9 positions match TRBD1. With 5 bases clipped from V and 3 bases from J, the junction kept 5 bases outside the gene matches. The CDR3 runs 14 residues. Germline loops: CDR1 SGHAT, CDR2 FQNNGV. DNA for the CDR3: TGTGCCAGCAGCCCGGGGACAGGGAACTACGAGCAGTACTTC. It is translated as CASSPGTGNYEQYF.

This clone turned up a few times. The V call is TRBV6-1, the J call TRBJ1-5; perhaps TRBD1 as D (5 bases). Between the trimmed V and J ends, which lost 0 bases and 7 bases, there was a span of 10 bases. Germline V gene sequence: CDR1 MNHNS, CDR2 SASEGT. CDR3 size: 14 residues. The CDR3 region has the DNA TGTGCCAGCAGTGAAGCTATCAGGGCCCAGCCCCAGCATTTT. As protein: CASSEAIRAQPQHF.

This clone was counted a few times. Here the CDR3 reads CASSTLTDIYYGYTF. CDR3 in DNA: TGTGCCAGTAGTACCTTGACAGATATCTACTATGGCTACACCTTC. This chain uses TRBV19 with TRBJ1-2; TRBD1 might be the D (5 bases). From germline, CDR1 is LNHDA and CDR2 SQIVND (reference sequence). This CDR3 is 15 amino acids long. The germline V and J ends were trimmed by 4 bases and 3 bases, with 15 bases remaining between them. The variable domain in full, completed from reference TRBV19 and TRBJ1-2, reads DGGITQSPKYLFRKEGQNVTLSCEQNLNHDAMYWYRQDPGQGLRLIYYSQIVNDFQKGDIAEGYSVSREKKESFPLTVTSAQKNPTAFYLCASSTLTDIYYGYTFGSGTRLTVV.

This clone came up once. V is TRBV6-5 and J is TRBJ2-7, with D possibly TRBD1 on 6 matching bases. The CDR3 runs to 13 residues. V lost 4 bases to trimming and J lost 4 bases, with 11 bases between them. The V gene's germline CDR1 is MNHEY and CDR2 SVGAGI. The CDR3 coding sequence is TGTGCCAGCAGTTTTTACAGGGCTTACGAGCAGTACGTC. Its protein product is CASSFYRAYEQYV.

This rearrangement joins TRBV9 to TRBJ1-1, with a tentative D call TRBD1 (6 bases). Trimming pared 4 bases from V and 5 bases from J, leaving 15 bases between. CDR1 is SGDLS and CDR2 is YYNGEE in the germline V gene. The CDR3 loop spans 14 amino acids. CDR3 protein: CASSSWERGTEAFF. The CDR3 DNA reads TGTGCCAGCAGCAGCTGGGAGAGGGGGACTGAAGCTTTCTTT.